The 18 T cell receptor beta chains below were found in one sample sequenced in a study of OX40 agonist ivuxolimab in advanced cancers. Produced via immunoSEQ multiplex PCR; TCRdb's table is partial and in-frame only. The sample lists 50,000 to 70,000 clones; approximately 87% were seen once. Sequencing was performed on CD4+ or CD8+ T cells sorted from blood, taken in a trial of the OX40 agonist ivuxolimab. The receptors here all came from an adult with an advanced solid tumor such as melanoma, head and neck, liver or kidney cancer.

The V gene is TRBV6-1, the J gene TRBJ1-2; D unresolved. Germline V gene lookup returns CDR1 MNHNS and CDR2 SASEGT. The CDR3 has 14 amino acids. Deletions cut 3 bases from V and 8 bases from J, with 16 bases between. In nucleotides, the CDR3 is TGTGCCAGCAGTGAGGCCAGCCAGTCGGACGGCTACACCTTC. Amino acids: CASSEASQSDGYTF.

The chain uses TRBV30 and TRBJ2-3; D is undetermined. The CDR3 runs 15 residues. V was shortened by 1 base and J by 0 bases, with 11 bases between the two germline ends. Germline V gene lookup returns CDR1 GTSNPN and CDR2 SVGIG (reference sequence). The CDR3 DNA follows: TGTGCCTGGAGTGAGATGAGATCTAGCACAGATACGCAGTATTTT. Amino acid sequence: CAWSEMRSSTDTQYF.

The genes are TRBV6-1 and TRBJ2-5; possibly TRBD2 for D (7 bases). The J call may be mistaken, given a closer DNA end match to TRBJ2-7. The CDR3 loop spans 13 amino acids. Per germline, CDR1 MNHNS and CDR2 SASEGT. This CDR3 reads CASTPGGPYEQYF. Here the CDR3 DNA reads TGTGCCAGCACCCCCGGGGGGCCCTACGAGCAGTACTTC.

This clone was counted only a few times. Other DNA sequences within the sample encode an identical CDR3. The chain carries TRBV7-9 and TRBJ1-1; D uncertain. V gave up 5 bases and J gave up 2 bases, with 3 bases separating them. The CDR3 totals 11 residues. Looked up from germline, CDR1 is SEHNR and CDR2 is FQNEAQ (reference sequence). The CDR3 is CASSLNTEAFF. The CDR3, as DNA: TGTGCCAGCAGCCTAAACACTGAAGCTTTCTTT.

The chain couples TRBV5-6 to TRBJ2-7; weak D call: TRBD2 (6 bases). Between the trimmed V and J ends, which lost 1 base and 3 bases, there was a span of 8 bases. The CDR3 has 13 amino acids. Per germline, CDR1 SGHDT and CDR2 YYEEEE. CDR3 in amino acids: CASSLRRVYEQYF. The DNA for the CDR3 is TGTGCCAGCAGCTTGAGGAGGGTCTACGAGCAGTACTTC.

The chain links TRBV6-5 to TRBJ2-1; 8 nucleotides align to TRBD2. With 7 bases clipped from V and 9 bases from J, the junction kept 11 bases outside the gene matches. CDR1 is MNHEY and CDR2 is SVGAGI in the germline V gene. The CDR3 has 14 residues. The CDR3, as DNA: TGTGCCAGCATTAAGACTAGCGCCCCCGGTGAGCAGTTCTTC. This sequence encodes CASIKTSAPGEQFF.

The J gene is TRBJ2-5, the V gene TRBV6-5, with D unresolved. With 0 bases removed from V and 2 bases from J, the gap between germline ends came to 7 bases. Germline-derived CDR1 and CDR2 are MNHEY and SVGAGI. This CDR3 has 14 residues. The CDR3 spells CASSYSRIQETQYF. The CDR3 coding sequence is TGTGCCAGCAGTTACTCGCGGATACAAGAGACCCAGTACTTC.

CDR3 sequence: CASSLGQGDSPLHF. CDR3 DNA sequence: TGCGCCAGCAGCCTAGGACAGGGGGACTCACCCCTCCACTTT. The chain employs TRBV5-1 and TRBJ1-6; TRBD1 aligns across 10 bases. Losses at the gene ends were 4 bases for V and 10 bases for J; bases not matched to a gene: 5. The CDR3 has 14 amino acids. From germline, CDR1 is SGHRS and CDR2 YFSETQ.

V and J are TRBV28 and TRBJ2-3; 11 nucleotides line up with TRBD2. The CDR3 covers 15 residues. The V gene's germline CDR1 is MDHEN and CDR2 SYDVKM. Trimming took 7 bases from V and 3 from J; bases not matched to a gene: 6. CDR3 in amino acids: CASIAGGLGTDTQYF. Here the CDR3 DNA reads TGTGCCAGCATAGCGGGGGGGCTGGGGACAGATACGCAGTATTTT.

The chain is built from TRBV4-1 and TRBJ2-5; D gene ambiguous. The CDR3 is 12 amino acids. The germline V gene encodes CDR1 MGHRA and CDR2 YSYEKL. V was pared by 0 bases and J by 8 bases, with 7 bases between. CDR3 sequence: CASSQDEATQYF. The CDR3 coding sequence is TGCGCCAGCAGCCAAGACGAAGCAACCCAGTACTTC.

The rearrangement uses TRBV28 and TRBJ2-3, with TRBD1 matching over 7 bases. The CDR3 length is 14 residues. The V and J ends lost 6 bases and 4 bases, in that order; junction bases with no gene match: 7. Per the germline V gene, CDR1 is MDHEN and CDR2 is SYDVKM. Here the CDR3 reads CASRNRGSADTQYF. The CDR3 bases are TGTGCCAGCAGGAACAGGGGAAGCGCAGATACGCAGTATTTT.

The gene calls are TRBV6-5 and TRBJ1-6, with 9 bases identical to TRBD1. The length of the CDR3 is 14 residues. Germline V CDR1 and CDR2: MNHEY, SVGAGI. The V gene end was trimmed by 6 bases and the J gene end by 9 bases; junction bases not matched to a gene: 6. The CDR3 region has the DNA TGTGCCAGCAGGCCGGGACAGGGTTTTTCACCCCTCCACTTT. It translates to CASRPGQGFSPLHF.

The CDR3 sequence: CASRQAPRGYTF. Written as DNA, the CDR3 is TGTGCCAGCAGACAGGCGCCTAGGGGCTACACCTTC. The genes are TRBV2 and TRBJ1-2; tentative D call: TRBD1 (5 bases). CDR3 size: 12 residues. The germline V gene encodes CDR1 SNHLY and CDR2 FYNNEI. V was cut by 6 bases and J by 8 bases, with 13 bases left in between.

The chain combines TRBV19 with TRBJ2-1; TRBD1 might be the D (8 bases). Germline assignment: CDR1 LNHDA and CDR2 SQIVND (reference sequence). The germline V and J ends were trimmed by 3 bases and 4 bases, with 13 bases remaining between them. This CDR3 has 15 residues. CDR3 sequence (DNA): TGTGCCAGTAGTATTGACAGGGGAGGGTACAATGAGCAGTTCTTC. This codes for CASSIDRGGYNEQFF.

CDR3 sequence (DNA): TGCAGCTTCAAGTCCGCCCATGGGAAGGGGCAGCAAGATACGCAGTATTTT. Its protein product is CSFKSAHGKGQQDTQYF. The V and J genes are TRBV29-1 and TRBJ2-3, with D perhaps matching TRBD1 (5 bases). Germline V CDR1 and CDR2: SQVTM, ANQGSEA. V shed 8 bases and J shed 5 bases, with 29 bases lying between them. The CDR3 contains 17 residues.

The rearrangement links TRBV2 to TRBJ1-6; 7 nucleotides align to TRBD1. V lost 6 bases and J lost 9; bases outside the gene matches: 5. The germline CDR1 and CDR2 sequences are SNHLY and FYNNEI. The length of the CDR3 is 13 residues. The DNA of the CDR3 is TGTGCCAGCAGGAGGCAGGGGGTTTCACCCCTCCACTTT. Translated, it gives CASRRQGVSPLHF.

The chain links TRBV7-9 to TRBJ1-4, with 8 bases matching TRBD1. The V gene end was trimmed by 5 bases and the J gene end by 5 bases; junction bases not matched to a gene: 10. CDR1 and CDR2 (germline): SEHNR, FQNEAQ (reference sequence). There are 16 residues in the CDR3. CDR3 DNA: TGTGCCAGCAGCGAGGACAGGGTGCGACTGAATGAAAAACTGTTTTTT. Its translation is CASSEDRVRLNEKLFF.

CDR3: CASSSQGRSQKLFF. The CDR3 region has the DNA TGTGCCAGTAGTAGCCAGGGCCGGAGTCAAAAACTGTTTTTT. V is TRBV19 and J is TRBJ1-4, with D possibly TRBD1 on 5 matching bases. In germline, CDR1 is LNHDA, CDR2 SQIVND (reference sequence). This CDR3 is 14 amino acids long. With 4 bases removed from V and 9 bases from J, the gap between germline ends came to 15 bases.